These 17 T cell receptor beta chains originate from one sample sequenced in a study of cytomegalovirus exposure and HLA in healthy donors. This table comes from immunoSEQ multiplex PCR, and its TCRdb copy is limited to in-frame clones, with some not included. The sample has approximately 100,000 clones, roughly 90% seen once. The sample taken for sequencing was PBMCs. The origin of the receptors is a woman aged 18-29 years in good health and CMV-seropositive.

The rearrangement joins TRBV9 to TRBJ2-5; TRBD2 aligns across 8 bases. After removal of 4 bases from V and 5 bases from J, the junction contained 4 bases not matched to a gene. The germline V gene encodes CDR1 SGDLS and CDR2 YYNGEE. This CDR3 has 13 residues. CDR3 residues: CASSPGGGETQYF. The CDR3 nucleotides are TGTGCCAGCAGCCCGGGCGGGGGGGAGACCCAGTACTTC. Looking up the rest from reference TRBV9 and TRBJ2-5 gives the full variable domain: DSGVTQTPKHLITATGQRVTLRCSPRSGDLSVYWYQQSLDQGLQFLIQYYNGEERAKGNILERFSAQQFPDLHSELNLSSLELGDSALYFCASSPGGGETQYFGPGTRLLVL.

The V and J genes are TRBV4-2 and TRBJ1-3; possibly TRBD1 for D (5 bases). CDR1 LGHNA and CDR2 YNFKEQ come from the germline V gene. The CDR3 contains 16 residues. V was shortened by 4 bases and J by 0 bases, with 13 bases between the two germline ends. CDR3 sequence reads: CASSREGIVSGNTIYF. The CDR3 DNA sequence: TGTGCCAGCAGCCGGGAGGGGATAGTCTCTGGAAACACCATATATTTT.

V gene TRBV19 combines with J gene TRBJ1-5; TRBD1 aligns across 10 bases. The CDR3 spans 18 residues. V shed 1 base and J 0 bases; nucleotides not matched to a gene: 6. CDR1 is LNHDA and CDR2 is SQIVND in the germline V gene (reference sequence). The DNA for the CDR3 is TGTGCCAGTAGTATAGTCCGGACAGGGGGGACTAGCAATCAGCCCCAGCATTTT. This sequence encodes CASSIVRTGGTSNQPQHF.

The J gene is TRBJ2-7, the V gene TRBV2; D remains unclear. Germline V lookup: CDR1 SNHLY, CDR2 FYNNEI. This CDR3 is built from 15 residues. Trimming pared 1 base from V and 2 bases from J, leaving 12 bases between. CDR3 sequence: CASSEGQLGTYEQYV. The DNA of the CDR3 is TGTGCCAGCAGTGAAGGTCAGCTAGGAACCTACGAGCAGTACGTC.

This chain links TRBV16 with TRBJ1-4; perhaps TRBD1 as D (6 bases). The V gene lost 1 base and the J gene lost 8 bases, with 11 bases spanning the gap. Germline lookup yields CDR1 KGHSY and CDR2 FQNENV. The CDR3 sequence is 14 residues long. CDR3 nucleotide sequence: TGTGCCAGCAGCCAATACAGGGCAGACGAAAAACTGTTTTTT. Amino acids: CASSQYRADEKLFF.

V gene TRBV10-2 combines with J gene TRBJ2-1; 8 bases match TRBD2. Germline V lookup: CDR1 WSHSY, CDR2 SAAADI. After removal of 4 bases from V and 0 bases from J, the junction contained 2 bases not matched to a gene. The CDR3 runs 15 residues. The CDR3 loop reads CASSAGGASYNEQFF. The CDR3 DNA reads TGCGCCAGCAGTGCGGGGGGGGCCTCCTACAATGAGCAGTTCTTC.

The gene calls are TRBV6-1 and TRBJ1-1; 8 bases match TRBD1. J was trimmed by 3 bases and V by 10 bases; bases with no gene match: 7. CDR1 and CDR2 (germline): MNHNS, SASEGT. CDR3 length: 13 residues. This chain's CDR3 is CATVEDRDTEAFF. CDR3 coding DNA: TGTGCCACGGTAGAGGACAGGGACACTGAAGCTTTCTTT.

The chain employs TRBV2 and TRBJ1-2; TRBD1 agrees at 8 bases. J was trimmed by 3 bases and V by 2 bases; bases with no gene match: 5. The germline V gene encodes CDR1 SNHLY and CDR2 FYNNEI. The length of the CDR3 is 15 residues. The CDR3 reads CASSESGQGYYGYTF. Written as DNA, the CDR3 is TGTGCCAGCAGTGAAAGTGGACAGGGCTACTATGGCTACACCTTC.

The J gene is TRBJ1-1, the V gene TRBV5-1; D is unclear. Trimming removed 0 bases from V and 1 base from J, with 7 bases in between. Germline CDR1 is SGHRS and CDR2 is YFSETQ. The CDR3 has 14 residues. Here the CDR3 DNA reads TGCGCCAGCAGCTTGGGGGCGGGGAACACTGAAGCTTTCTTT. This translates into CASSLGAGNTEAFF.

The V and J genes are TRBV4-3 and TRBJ1-2, with 9 bases aligning to TRBD1. The CDR3 is 18 amino acids. CDR1 and CDR2 (germline): LGHNA, YSLEER. With 0 bases clipped from V and 2 bases from J, the junction kept 10 bases outside the gene matches. CDR3 DNA sequence: TGCGCCAGCAGCCAAGAGTGGATGGGGACAGGGACGAACTATGGCTACACCTTC. Translation: CASSQEWMGTGTNYGYTF.

This clone was observed a handful of times. The rearrangement links TRBV2 to TRBJ1-6; D is possibly TRBD1 (6 bases). Germline V gene lookup returns CDR1 SNHLY and CDR2 FYNNEI. Trimming left V 6 bases short and J 7 bases short, with 22 bases between. CDR3 length: 17 amino acids. The CDR3 bases are TGTGCCAGCAGACCATTCTGGGCAGGGGATAGGAATTCACCCCTCCACTTT. It translates to CASRPFWAGDRNSPLHF.

A single count supports this clone. The chain joins TRBV7-8 to TRBJ2-1, with 11 bases identical to TRBD2. Germline assignment: CDR1 SGHVS and CDR2 FQNEAQ. The V and J ends lost 0 bases and 12 bases, in that order; junction bases with no gene match: 7. The CDR3 sequence is 15 residues long. DNA of the CDR3: TGTGCCAGCAGCTTAGCATTAGCGGGGGGGCCGGTGCAGTTCTTC. Translated, it gives CASSLALAGGPVQFF.

In its sample, this clone was seen a few times. The rearrangement links TRBV19 to TRBJ1-5, with TRBD1 identical over 9 bases. The V segment lost 7 bases and the J segment 0 bases; nucleotides outside the gene matches: 10. This CDR3 region has 17 residues. CDR1 and CDR2 (germline): LNHDA, SQIVND (reference sequence). CDR3 loop: CASNPRQGVYSNQPQHF. As DNA, the CDR3 is TGTGCCAGTAATCCTAGACAGGGGGTATATAGCAATCAGCCCCAGCATTTT.

The J gene is TRBJ1-2, the V gene TRBV2, with TRBD1 matching over 7 bases. Germline V gene lookup returns CDR1 SNHLY and CDR2 FYNNEI. V shed 2 bases and J 5 bases; nucleotides not matched to a gene: 5. CDR3 length: 14 amino acids. The DNA of the CDR3 is TGTGCCAGCAGTGAATCGGGCAGGGGGTATGGCTACACCTTC. It translates to CASSESGRGYGYTF.

The V gene is TRBV15, the J gene TRBJ1-1; 7 positions match TRBD1. The CDR3 sequence is 12 residues long. The J segment lost 6 bases and the V segment lost 5 bases, leaving 3 bases of the junction unmatched. Germline CDR1 and CDR2: LNHNV and YYDKDF (reference sequence). CDR3 DNA: TGTGCCACCAGCGGACAGGCGCCTGAAGCTTTCTTT. Its translation is CATSGQAPEAFF. The whole variable domain, filled in from reference TRBV15 and TRBJ1-1, reads DAMVIQNPRYQVTQFGKPVTLSCSQTLNHNVMYWYQQKSSQAPKLLFHYYDKDFNNEADTPDNFQSRRPNTSFCFLDIRSPGLGDTAMYLCATSGQAPEAFFGQGTRLTVV.

This clone was recorded only once. The chain couples TRBV4-1 to TRBJ1-1; TRBD1 might be the D (6 bases). The CDR3 totals 15 residues. CDR1 is MGHRA, CDR2 YSYEKL, per germline. V was clipped by 1 base and J by 1 base, with 10 bases between them. The CDR3 DNA sequence: TGCGCCAGCAGCCAAGTCGTCAGGGGGAACACTGAAGCTTTCTTT. Protein sequence: CASSQVVRGNTEAFF.

The chain carries TRBV5-6 and TRBJ2-2; tentative D call: TRBD1 (6 bases). V lost 0 bases, J lost 7 bases, and 16 bases lay in between. The germline gives CDR1 SGHDT, CDR2 YYEEEE. The CDR3 totals 16 residues. The CDR3 bases are TGTGCCAGCAGCTTGGTTCGCAGGGGTTTGGGCGGGGAGCTGTTTTTT. Translating gives CASSLVRRGLGGELFF.